A single sample gave rise to the 30 T cell receptor beta chains below, sequenced in a study of T-cell reconstitution after alpha-beta-depleted transplantation in children. Preparation of the TCRbeta library involved a method that used unique molecular identifiers. One entry per CDR3 protein, called by TCRdb with MiXCR from the PCR reads. The repertoire holds approximately 130,000 distinct CDR3 sequences, with around a tenth as singletons. This sample comprised PBMCs, mostly from graft donor cells, obtained 180 days after TCRalphabeta/CD19-depleted stem cell transplant. These receptors originate from a girl under three years old who had a stem cell transplant for combined immunodeficiency, so the T cells may come from the graft donor.

At least ten counts were recorded for this clonotype. The chain recombines TRBV7-8 with TRBJ2-5; TRBD2 matches 12 bases. The junction had 11 bases not matched to a gene; V was cut back by 2 bases and J by 4 bases. The CDR3 is 18 residues long. CDR1 SGHVS and CDR2 FQNEAQ come from the germline V gene. CDR3 loop: CASSLQGTSGRMGETQYF. The DNA of the CDR3 is TGTGCCAGCAGCTTACAGGGAACTAGCGGGAGGATGGGAGAGACCCAGTACTTC.

This clonotype was detected a few times. The chain is built from TRBV6-5 and TRBJ2-3; D not certain. CDR1 is MNHEY and CDR2 is SVGAGI in the germline V gene. The length of the CDR3 is 15 residues. Trimming removed 0 bases from V and 4 bases from J, with 11 bases in between. CDR3: CASSYSIGDSDTQYF. For the CDR3, the DNA is TGTGCCAGCAGTTACTCGATTGGGGATTCAGATACGCAGTATTTT.

The chain joins TRBV6-4 to TRBJ2-4, with TRBD2 matching 13 bases. CDR1 and CDR2 (germline): MRHNA, SNTAGT. After removal of 5 bases from V and 8 bases from J, the junction contained 3 bases not matched to a gene. CDR3 length equals 14 residues. The CDR3: CASSILAGGDIQYF. For the CDR3, the DNA is TGTGCCAGCAGTATACTAGCGGGAGGGGACATTCAGTACTTC.

The chain has TRBV6-1 and TRBJ2-1, with 11 bases lining up with TRBD2. This CDR3 is 16 amino acids long. With 6 bases clipped from V and 9 bases from J, the junction kept 13 bases outside the gene matches. Germline V CDR1 and CDR2: MNHNS, SASEGT. As DNA, the CDR3 is TGTGCCAGCAGGTTGCGTAGCGGGGGGGTACACGGTGAGCAGTTCTTC. It translates to CASRLRSGGVHGEQFF.

This clonotype was detected many times. CDR3 protein: CSVELLDGGAGSLTQETQYF. The CDR3 DNA is TGCAGCGTTGAACTCCTCGACGGGGGCGCAGGCTCCTTGACCCAAGAGACCCAGTACTTC. J is TRBJ2-5 and V is TRBV29-1; D may match TRBD1 or TRBD2 (6 bases each). This CDR3 has 20 amino acids. V shed 2 bases and J shed 1 base, with 29 bases lying between them. Germline V gives CDR1 SQVTM, CDR2 ANQGSEA.

This clonotype was recorded a few times. The CDR3 loop is CSAGKASTDTQYF. As DNA, the CDR3 is TGCAGTGCTGGGAAGGCTAGCACAGATACGCAGTATTTT. The chain recombines TRBV20-1 with TRBJ2-3, with unresolved D. V lost 5 bases and J lost 0, with 9 bases in between. CDR3 size: 13 residues. Germline V CDR1 and CDR2: DFQATT, SNEGSKA (reference sequence).

This clonotype has only a few counts. The chain links TRBV28 to TRBJ1-2, with D uncertain. CDR1 and CDR2 from the germline V gene are MDHEN and SYDVKM. This CDR3 spans 14 amino acids. V lost 3 bases and J 8 bases, leaving 16 bases between the germline ends. The CDR3 here is CASSFGLVGHGYTF. The CDR3 nucleotides are TGTGCCAGCAGTTTCGGGCTGGTAGGGCACGGCTACACCTTC.

This clonotype was observed at least ten times. The chain recombines TRBV4-3 with TRBJ2-1, with D possibly being TRBD1 (6 bases). V was clipped by 1 base and J by 8 bases, with 15 bases between them. Germline V gives CDR1 LGHNA, CDR2 YSLEER. The CDR3 sequence is 15 residues long. The CDR3 loop is CASSQVSDRMYEQFF. DNA of the CDR3: TGCGCCAGCAGCCAAGTTTCAGACAGGATGTATGAGCAGTTCTTC.

This clonotype was picked up a small number of times. The chain combines TRBV20-1 with TRBJ2-7; 7 bases map to TRBD2. V lost 3 bases to trimming and J lost 0 bases; unmatched junction nucleotides: 2. CDR1 DFQATT and CDR2 SNEGSKA come from the germline V gene (reference sequence). The CDR3 has 13 amino acids. The DNA of the CDR3 is TGCAGTGCTAGGCGGACTAGCTCCTACGAGCAGTACTTC. Translating it yields CSARRTSSYEQYF.

This clonotype was picked up many times. V is TRBV29-1 and J is TRBJ1-1, with D hard to call. CDR1 SQVTM and CDR2 ANQGSEA come from the germline V gene. The ends were cut back, 4 bases at V and 4 bases at J, with 4 bases in the middle. The CDR3 spans 10 residues. The chain's CDR3 is CSVAVTEAFF. The CDR3 DNA follows: TGCAGCGTTGCTGTCACTGAAGCTTTCTTT.

This clonotype has just a few counts. The V gene is TRBV20-1, the J gene TRBJ1-3; TRBD1 matches 8 bases. Germline CDR1 and CDR2: DFQATT and SNEGSKA (reference sequence). Trimming cost V 2 bases and J 3 bases; bases outside gene matches: 6. The CDR3 extends over 15 amino acids. In nucleotides, the CDR3 is TGCAGTGCTAGAAACCCCAGGGGGCTTGGAAACACCATATATTTT. Translating it yields CSARNPRGLGNTIYF.

The rearrangement joins TRBV7-6 to TRBJ1-5; no clear D. The CDR3 is 15 amino acids. Germline V gives CDR1 SGHVS, CDR2 FNYEAQ. V was cut by 4 bases and J by 3 bases, with 13 bases left in between. The CDR3 sequence is CASSSRDEPNQPQHF. The DNA for the CDR3 is TGTGCCAGCAGCTCACGCGACGAGCCCAATCAGCCCCAGCATTTT.

Concerning this clonotype: A much larger clone lies a single base off, so this may be a read error. Because it lacks the conserved phenylalanine or tryptophan at the end, this CDR3 is likely a read error. This sequence joins TRBV7-9 and TRBJ2-7; D not certain. The V end was cut by 1 base, the J end by 2 bases, with 3 bases between. Per germline, CDR1 SEHNR and CDR2 FQNEAQ (reference sequence). This CDR3 is 12 amino acids long. The chain's CDR3 is CASSLVAYEQYL. CDR3 nucleotide sequence: TGTGCCAGCAGCTTAGTGGCCTACGAGCAGTACTTG.

In DNA form, the CDR3 reads TGCGCCAGCGGGAGTTTGGAGCGTGTC. Protein: CASGSLERV. J is TRBJ2-7 and V is TRBV5-1; D is perhaps TRBD2 (5 bases). Germline CDR1 SGHRS, CDR2 YFSETQ. The CDR3 has 9 amino acids.

This rearrangement joins TRBV28 to TRBJ1-2; D call uncertain. Germline V lookup: CDR1 MDHEN, CDR2 SYDVKM. The CDR3 runs to 13 residues. The V end lost 6 bases, the J end lost 4 bases, and 12 bases lay between the germline ends. CDR3 in amino acids: CASRPSFGYGYTF. The DNA of the CDR3 is TGTGCCAGCAGACCCTCGTTTGGCTATGGCTACACCTTC.

This clonotype was counted many times. The chain has TRBV7-2 and TRBJ1-1; no clear D. The CDR3 is 16 amino acids. Germline CDR1 is SGHTA and CDR2 is FQGNSA. The V end was cut by 2 bases, the J end by 2 bases, with 15 bases between. As DNA, the CDR3 is TGTGCCAGCAGCTTAAACGGAAGGGCCCTAAACACTGAAGCTTTCTTT. Amino acid sequence: CASSLNGRALNTEAFF.

This clonotype has ten or more counts. The chain couples TRBV24-1 to TRBJ2-2; D not certain. This CDR3 has 12 residues. The germline V gene encodes CDR1 KGHDR and CDR2 SFDVKD. V was clipped by 5 bases and J by 5 bases, with 5 bases between them. CDR3 sequence reads: CATSAYTGELFF. DNA for the CDR3: TGTGCCACCAGTGCTTATACCGGGGAGCTGTTTTTT.

The gene calls are TRBV9 and TRBJ2-6; possible D gene TRBD2, 6 bases. CDR3 length equals 15 residues. Per the germline V gene, CDR1 is SGDLS and CDR2 is YYNGEE. Trimming cost V 3 bases and J 6 bases, with 13 bases left between them. CDR3 in amino acids: CASSGEAGTANVLTF. The CDR3 region has the DNA TGTGCCAGCAGCGGGGAAGCGGGTACGGCCAACGTCCTGACTTTC.

This clonotype was seen more than once but under ten times. This chain connects TRBV12-3 or TRBV12-4 to TRBJ1-4; no reliable D call. The CDR3 loop spans 15 amino acids. V was pared by 8 bases and J by 6 bases, with 19 bases between. CDR3 in DNA: TGTGCCAGCGGCGCCGGGCAGCGCGCGCATGAAAAACTGTTTTTT. It is translated as CASGAGQRAHEKLFF.

The chain is built from TRBV20-1 and TRBJ2-1; 7 bases match TRBD2. This CDR3 region has 14 residues. The V and J ends lost 5 bases and 0 bases, in that order; junction bases with no gene match: 4. The V gene's germline CDR1 is DFQATT and CDR2 SNEGSKA (reference sequence). This CDR3 reads CSAVKRDSYNEQFF. The DNA for the CDR3 is TGCAGTGCTGTAAAGCGGGACTCCTACAATGAGCAGTTCTTC.

This clonotype appeared many times. V usage is TRBV7-2 and J usage is TRBJ2-7; D remains unclear. CDR1 and CDR2 from the germline V gene are SGHTA and FQGNSA. The CDR3 contains 13 residues. V was pared by 0 bases and J by 2 bases, with 5 bases between. The CDR3 loop is CASSLAITYEQYF. The CDR3 nucleotides are TGTGCCAGCAGCTTAGCGATAACCTACGAGCAGTACTTC.

V is TRBV5-1 and J is TRBJ2-7, with D perhaps matching TRBD2 (5 bases). The germline gives CDR1 SGHRS, CDR2 YFSETQ. This CDR3 contains 14 residues. Trimming left V 0 bases short and J 4 bases short, with 11 bases between. CDR3 coding DNA: TGCGCCAGCAGCTTGGTGGACGGGATTTACGAGCAGTACTTC. Translating it yields CASSLVDGIYEQYF.

This clonotype was recorded many times. This chain uses TRBV7-9 with TRBJ2-3; the D gene is possibly TRBD1 (5 bases). Trimming left V 5 bases short and J 0 bases short, with 12 bases between. Germline CDR1 and CDR2: SEHNR and FQNEAQ (reference sequence). CDR3 length: 15 residues. As DNA, the CDR3 is TGTGCCAGCAGCCGCCCAGGGATTAGCACAGATACGCAGTATTTT. It specifies CASSRPGISTDTQYF.

This clonotype was detected only a few times. The chain links TRBV29-1 to TRBJ2-3; 14 nucleotides match TRBD2. The CDR3 runs to 16 residues. The V segment lost 0 bases and the J segment 6 bases; nucleotides outside the gene matches: 5. CDR1 is SQVTM and CDR2 is ANQGSEA in the germline V gene. CDR3 sequence: CSVEDGTSGSVDTQYF. The CDR3 bases are TGCAGCGTTGAAGATGGGACTAGCGGGAGTGTCGATACGCAGTATTTT.

This clonotype was seen more than once but under ten times. The CDR3 bases are TGTGCCAGCAGCCCGGGGACAGTACAAGAGACCCAGTACTTC. Protein: CASSPGTVQETQYF. This chain joins TRBV7-9 and TRBJ2-5; 7 bases are shared with TRBD1. With 5 bases clipped from V and 2 bases from J, the junction kept 5 bases outside the gene matches. Germline CDR1 and CDR2: SEHNR and FQNEAQ (reference sequence). The CDR3 has 14 amino acids.

This clonotype occurred many times. This chain uses TRBV5-1 with TRBJ2-7; weak D call: TRBD2 (5 bases). Germline loops: CDR1 SGHRS, CDR2 YFSETQ. The CDR3 runs 15 residues. V gave up 1 base and J gave up 1 base, with 12 bases separating them. CDR3 sequence (DNA): TGCGCCAGCAGCTTGATGGCTAGCACTTCCTACGAGCAGTACTTC. Translating gives CASSLMASTSYEQYF.

Only a few counts were recorded for this clonotype. This chain links TRBV20-1 with TRBJ2-4; D not resolved. The CDR3 runs 13 residues. Germline V gene sequence: CDR1 DFQATT, CDR2 SNEGSKA (reference sequence). With 1 base removed from V and 6 bases from J, the gap between germline ends came to 10 bases. The CDR3 nucleotides read TGCAGTGCTAGAGGGACCAATGGAAACATTCAGTACTTC. It specifies CSARGTNGNIQYF.

The rearrangement joins TRBV7-9 to TRBJ2-1, with D possibly being TRBD2 (6 bases). The V end lost 4 bases, the J end lost 5 bases, and 15 bases lay between the germline ends. Germline CDR1 reads SEHNR; CDR2 reads FQNEAQ (reference sequence). The CDR3 length is 15 residues. CDR3 sequence: CASSSRSGKDNEQFF. DNA of the CDR3: TGTGCCAGCAGCTCCCGTAGCGGCAAAGACAATGAGCAGTTCTTC.

Many counts were recorded for this clonotype. V gene TRBV5-1 combines with J gene TRBJ2-7; TRBD2 might be the D (5 bases). V gave up 0 bases and J gave up 6 bases, with 10 bases separating them. The CDR3 contains 13 residues. The V gene's germline CDR1 is SGHRS and CDR2 YFSETQ. This chain's CDR3 is CASSLAGGFEQYF. The CDR3 nucleotides read TGCGCCAGCAGCTTGGCCGGCGGGTTCGAGCAGTACTTC.

This clonotype was seen only a few times. The DNA for the CDR3 is TGTGCCAGCAGCAACGGGACACCGGGGAACGAGCAGTACTTC. Amino acids: CASSNGTPGNEQYF. This rearrangement joins TRBV9 to TRBJ2-7; D possibly corresponds to TRBD1 (6 bases). The CDR3 is 14 amino acids. The V and J ends lost 4 bases and 5 bases respectively, with 16 bases between them. Per the germline V gene, CDR1 is SGDLS and CDR2 is YYNGEE.